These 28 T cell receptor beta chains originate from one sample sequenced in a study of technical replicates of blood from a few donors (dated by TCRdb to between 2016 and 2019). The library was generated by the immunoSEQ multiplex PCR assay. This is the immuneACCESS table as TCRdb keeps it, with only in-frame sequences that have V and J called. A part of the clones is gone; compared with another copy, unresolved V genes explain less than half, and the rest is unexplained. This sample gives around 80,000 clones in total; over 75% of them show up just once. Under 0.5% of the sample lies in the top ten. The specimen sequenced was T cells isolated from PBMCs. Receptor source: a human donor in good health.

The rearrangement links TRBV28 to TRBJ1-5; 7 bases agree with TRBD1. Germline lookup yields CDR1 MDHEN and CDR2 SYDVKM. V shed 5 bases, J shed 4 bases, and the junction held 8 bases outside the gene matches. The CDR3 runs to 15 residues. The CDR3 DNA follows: TGTGCCAGCAGTGCGCTGGACAGGAAGAATCAGCCCCAGCATTTT. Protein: CASSALDRKNQPQHF.

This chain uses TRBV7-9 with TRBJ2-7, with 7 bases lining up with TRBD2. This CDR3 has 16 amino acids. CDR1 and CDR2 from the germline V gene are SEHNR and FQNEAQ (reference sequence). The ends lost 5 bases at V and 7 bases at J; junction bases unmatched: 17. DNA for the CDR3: TGTGCCAGCAGCCAAGTTGAGGGAGGGCCCCCGGGGGAGCAGTACTTC. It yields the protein CASSQVEGGPPGEQYF.

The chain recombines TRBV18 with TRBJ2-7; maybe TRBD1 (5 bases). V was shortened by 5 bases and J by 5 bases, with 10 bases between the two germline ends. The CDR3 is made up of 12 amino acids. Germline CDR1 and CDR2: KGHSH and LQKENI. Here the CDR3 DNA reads TGTGCCAGCTCAGGGCAGGGCCACGAGCAGTACTTC. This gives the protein CASSGQGHEQYF.

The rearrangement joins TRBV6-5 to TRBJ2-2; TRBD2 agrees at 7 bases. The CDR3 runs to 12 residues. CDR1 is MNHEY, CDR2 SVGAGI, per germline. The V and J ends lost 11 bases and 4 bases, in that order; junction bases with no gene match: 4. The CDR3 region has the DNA TGTGCCTCGGGGGGTATCACCGGGGAGCTGTTTTTT. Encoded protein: CASGGITGELFF.

CDR3 nucleotide sequence: TGCGCCAGCAGCCAAGGGTACGAGCGGGGGGCAGATACGCAGTATTTT. It encodes CASSQGYERGADTQYF. The chain recombines TRBV4-1 with TRBJ2-3; 9 positions agree with TRBD2. The CDR3 contains 16 residues. The V segment lost 1 base and the J segment 4 bases; nucleotides outside the gene matches: 6. The germline V gene encodes CDR1 MGHRA and CDR2 YSYEKL.

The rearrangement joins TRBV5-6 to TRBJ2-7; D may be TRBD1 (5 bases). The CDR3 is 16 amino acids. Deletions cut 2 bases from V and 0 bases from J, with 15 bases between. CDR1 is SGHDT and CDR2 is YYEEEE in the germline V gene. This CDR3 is CASSLRSDISSYEQYF. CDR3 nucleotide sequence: TGTGCCAGCAGCTTAAGATCGGACATCTCCTCCTACGAGCAGTACTTC.

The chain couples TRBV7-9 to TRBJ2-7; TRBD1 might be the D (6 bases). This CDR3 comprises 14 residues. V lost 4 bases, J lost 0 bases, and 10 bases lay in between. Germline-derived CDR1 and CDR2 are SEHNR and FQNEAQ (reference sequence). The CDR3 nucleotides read TGTGCCAGCAGCTCCAGACAGGACTCCTACGAGCAGTACTTC. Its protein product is CASSSRQDSYEQYF.

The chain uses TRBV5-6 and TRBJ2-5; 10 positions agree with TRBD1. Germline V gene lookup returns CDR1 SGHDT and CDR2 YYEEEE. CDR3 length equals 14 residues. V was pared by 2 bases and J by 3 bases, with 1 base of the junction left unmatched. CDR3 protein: CASSFGTGEETQYF. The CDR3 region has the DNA TGTGCCAGCAGCTTCGGGACAGGGGAAGAGACCCAGTACTTC.

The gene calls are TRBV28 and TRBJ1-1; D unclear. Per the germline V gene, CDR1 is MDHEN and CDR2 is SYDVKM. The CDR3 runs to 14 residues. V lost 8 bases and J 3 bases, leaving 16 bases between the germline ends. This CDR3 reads CASDSRVYDTEAFF. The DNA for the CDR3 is TGTGCCAGCGACTCGAGGGTTTATGACACTGAAGCTTTCTTT.

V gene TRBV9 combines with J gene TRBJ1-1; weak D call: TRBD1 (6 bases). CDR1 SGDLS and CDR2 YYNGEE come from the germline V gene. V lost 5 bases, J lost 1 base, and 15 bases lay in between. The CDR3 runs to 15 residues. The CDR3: CASRDLIQGNTEAFF. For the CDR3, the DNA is TGTGCCAGCAGAGATCTGATACAGGGGAACACTGAAGCTTTCTTT. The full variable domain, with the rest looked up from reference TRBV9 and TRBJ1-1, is DSGVTQTPKHLITATGQRVTLRCSPRSGDLSVYWYQQSLDQGLQFLIQYYNGEERAKGNILERFSAQQFPDLHSELNLSSLELGDSALYFCASRDLIQGNTEAFFGQGTRLTVV.

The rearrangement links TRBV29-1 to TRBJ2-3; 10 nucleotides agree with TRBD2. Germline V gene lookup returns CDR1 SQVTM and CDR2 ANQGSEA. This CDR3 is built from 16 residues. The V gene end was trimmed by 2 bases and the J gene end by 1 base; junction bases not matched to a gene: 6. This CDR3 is CSVERETSGRTDTQYF. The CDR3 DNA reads TGCAGCGTTGAAAGGGAGACTAGCGGGCGCACAGATACGCAGTATTTT.

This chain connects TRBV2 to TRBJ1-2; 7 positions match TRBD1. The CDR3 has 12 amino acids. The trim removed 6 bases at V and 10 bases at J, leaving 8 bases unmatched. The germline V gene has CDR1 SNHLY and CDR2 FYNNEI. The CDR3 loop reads CASRGRQGTYTF. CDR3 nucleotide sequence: TGTGCCAGCAGGGGTAGACAGGGAACCTACACCTTC.

The CDR3 reads CAWSATDRAGNTIYF. In DNA form, the CDR3 reads TGTGCCTGGAGTGCAACGGACAGGGCGGGAAACACCATATATTTT. The chain has TRBV30 and TRBJ1-3, with 8 bases aligning to TRBD1. Trimming at V came to 1 base and at J to 4 bases, leaving 6 bases not matched to a gene. Germline V gene data show CDR1 as GTSNPN and CDR2 as SVGIG (reference sequence). The CDR3 covers 15 residues. Supplemented by reference TRBV30 and TRBJ1-3, the full variable domain reads SQTIHQWPATLVQPVGSPLSLECTVEGTSNPNLYWYRQAAGRGLQLLFYSVGIGQISSEVPQNLSASRPQDRQFILSSKKLLLSDSGFYLCAWSATDRAGNTIYFGEGSWLTVV.

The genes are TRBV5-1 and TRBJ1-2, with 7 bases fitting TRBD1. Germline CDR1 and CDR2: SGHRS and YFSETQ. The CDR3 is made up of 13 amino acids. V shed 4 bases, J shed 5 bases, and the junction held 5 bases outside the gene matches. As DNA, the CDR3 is TGCGCCAGCAGCCAAGACAGGGTATATGGCTACACCTTC. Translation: CASSQDRVYGYTF.

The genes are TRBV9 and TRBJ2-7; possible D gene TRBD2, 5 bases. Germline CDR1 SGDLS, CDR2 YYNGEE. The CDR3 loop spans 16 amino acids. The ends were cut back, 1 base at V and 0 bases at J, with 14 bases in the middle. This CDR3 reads CASSVNEGWASYEQYF. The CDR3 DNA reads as TGTGCCAGCAGCGTAAACGAGGGTTGGGCCTCCTACGAGCAGTACTTC.

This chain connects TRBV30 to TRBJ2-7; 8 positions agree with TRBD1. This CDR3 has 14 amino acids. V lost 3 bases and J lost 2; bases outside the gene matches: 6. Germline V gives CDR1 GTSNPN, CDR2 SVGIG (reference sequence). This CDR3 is CAWRITGGPYEQYF. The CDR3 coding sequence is TGTGCCTGGAGAATTACAGGGGGACCCTACGAGCAGTACTTC.

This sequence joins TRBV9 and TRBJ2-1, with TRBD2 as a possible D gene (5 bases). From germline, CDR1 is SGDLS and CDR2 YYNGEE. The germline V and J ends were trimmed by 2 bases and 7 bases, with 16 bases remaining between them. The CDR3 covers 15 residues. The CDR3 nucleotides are TGTGCCAGCAGCGTGGGCCGGGAATCAAAGAATGAGCAGTTCTTC. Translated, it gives CASSVGRESKNEQFF.

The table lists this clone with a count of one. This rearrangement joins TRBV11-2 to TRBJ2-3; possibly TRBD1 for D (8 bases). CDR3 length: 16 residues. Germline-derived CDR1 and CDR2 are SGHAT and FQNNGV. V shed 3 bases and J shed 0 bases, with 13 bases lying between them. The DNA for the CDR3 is TGTGCCAGCAGCTTTACAGGGGGGGGGAGCACAGATACGCAGTATTTT. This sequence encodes CASSFTGGGSTDTQYF.

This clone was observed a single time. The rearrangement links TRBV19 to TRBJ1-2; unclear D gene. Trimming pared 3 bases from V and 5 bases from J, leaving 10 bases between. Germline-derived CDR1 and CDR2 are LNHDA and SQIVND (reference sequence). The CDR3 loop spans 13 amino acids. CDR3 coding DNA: TGTGCCAGTAGTATTGGCCAATCGTATGGCTACACCTTC. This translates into CASSIGQSYGYTF.

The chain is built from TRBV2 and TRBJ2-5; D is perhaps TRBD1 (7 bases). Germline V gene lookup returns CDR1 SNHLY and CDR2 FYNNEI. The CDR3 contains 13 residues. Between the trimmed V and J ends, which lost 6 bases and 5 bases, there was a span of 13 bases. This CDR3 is CASSLTGTETQYF. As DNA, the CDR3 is TGTGCCAGCAGCTTGACAGGGACTGAGACCCAGTACTTC.

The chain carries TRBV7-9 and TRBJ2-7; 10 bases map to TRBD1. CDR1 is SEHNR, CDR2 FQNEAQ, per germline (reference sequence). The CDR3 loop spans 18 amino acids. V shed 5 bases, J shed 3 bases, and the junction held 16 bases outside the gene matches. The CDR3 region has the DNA TGTGCCAGCAGCGGAGGGGGACAGGGGAAGGGGTTGGGCTACGAGCAGTACTTC. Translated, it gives CASSGGGQGKGLGYEQYF.

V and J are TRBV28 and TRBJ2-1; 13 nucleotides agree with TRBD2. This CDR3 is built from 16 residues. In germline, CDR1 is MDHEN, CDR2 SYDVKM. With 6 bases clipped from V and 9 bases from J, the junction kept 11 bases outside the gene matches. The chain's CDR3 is CASRGTTSGRLSEQFF. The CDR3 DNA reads TGTGCCAGCAGGGGGACGACTAGCGGGAGGTTGAGTGAGCAGTTCTTC.

CDR3 DNA sequence: TGTGCCAGCAGAGGGGGCCCGGCTAGAGGAAACACCATATATTTT. Protein: CASRGGPARGNTIYF. The chain uses TRBV6-5 and TRBJ1-3, with 7 bases aligning to TRBD1. CDR3 length equals 15 residues. Unmatched junction bases numbered 9, after V lost 6 bases and J lost 4 bases. CDR1 and CDR2 (germline): MNHEY, SVGAGI.

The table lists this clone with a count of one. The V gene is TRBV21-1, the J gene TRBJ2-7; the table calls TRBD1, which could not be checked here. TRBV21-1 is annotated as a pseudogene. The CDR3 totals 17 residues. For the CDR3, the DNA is TGTGCCAGCAGCAATAGGGACCCCGACAGGTTTAGATACGAGCAGTACTTC. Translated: CASSNRDPDRFRYEQYF.

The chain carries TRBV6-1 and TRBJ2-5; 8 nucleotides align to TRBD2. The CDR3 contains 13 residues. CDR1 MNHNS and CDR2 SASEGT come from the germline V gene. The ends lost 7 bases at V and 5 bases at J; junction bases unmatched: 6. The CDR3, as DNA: TGTGCCAGCAACCCGGGACTAGTGGAGACCCAGTACTTC. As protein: CASNPGLVETQYF.

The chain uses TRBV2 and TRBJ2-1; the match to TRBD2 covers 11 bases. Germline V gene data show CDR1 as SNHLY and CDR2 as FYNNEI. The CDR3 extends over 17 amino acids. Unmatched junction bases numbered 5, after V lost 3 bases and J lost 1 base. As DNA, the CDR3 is TGTGCCAGCAGTGAGACTAGCGGGGACGCGTCCTACAATGAGCAGTTCTTC. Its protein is CASSETSGDASYNEQFF.

The CDR3 loop is CASIGAGSSYEQYF. The CDR3 DNA follows: TGCGCCAGCATCGGCGCGGGGAGCTCCTACGAGCAGTACTTC. This chain joins TRBV10-2 and TRBJ2-7; weak D call: TRBD2 (6 bases). In germline, CDR1 is WSHSY, CDR2 SAAADI. The CDR3 totals 14 residues. V lost 7 bases and J lost 0, with 13 bases in between.

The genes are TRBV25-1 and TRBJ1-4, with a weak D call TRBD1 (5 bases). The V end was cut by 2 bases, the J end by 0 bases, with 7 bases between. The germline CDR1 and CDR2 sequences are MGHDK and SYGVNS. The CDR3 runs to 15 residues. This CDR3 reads CASSEPRATNEKLFF. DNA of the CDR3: TGTGCCAGCAGTGAACCCAGGGCAACTAATGAAAAACTGTTTTTT. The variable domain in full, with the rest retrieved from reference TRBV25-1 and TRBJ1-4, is EADIYQTPRYLVIGTGKKITLECSQTMGHDKMYWYQQDPGMELHLIHYSYGVNSTEKGDLSSESTVSRIRTEHFPLTLESARPSHTSQYLCASSEPRATNEKLFFGSGTQLSVL.